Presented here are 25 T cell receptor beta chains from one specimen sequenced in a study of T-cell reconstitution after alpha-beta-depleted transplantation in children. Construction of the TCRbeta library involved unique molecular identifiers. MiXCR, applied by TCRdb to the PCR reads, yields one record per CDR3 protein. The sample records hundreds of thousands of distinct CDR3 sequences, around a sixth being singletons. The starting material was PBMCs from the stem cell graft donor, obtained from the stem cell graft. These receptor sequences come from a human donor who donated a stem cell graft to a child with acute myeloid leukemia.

The CDR3: CASTRTSGSSDTQYF. In DNA, the CDR3 is TGTGCCAGCACCCGGACTAGCGGGTCGTCAGATACGCAGTATTTT. This chain uses TRBV7-3 with TRBJ2-3; 11 bases agree with TRBD2. CDR1 is SGHTA and CDR2 is FQGTGA in the germline V gene. The CDR3 consists of 15 residues. V gave up 7 bases and J gave up 4 bases; unmatched junction bases: 7. Full variable domain (rest looked up from reference TRBV7-3 and TRBJ2-3): GAGVSQTPSNKVTEKGKYVELRCDPISGHTALYWYRQSLGQGPEFLIYFQGTGAADDSGLPNDRFFAVRPEGSVSTLKIQRTERGDSAVYLCASTRTSGSSDTQYFGPGTRLTVL.

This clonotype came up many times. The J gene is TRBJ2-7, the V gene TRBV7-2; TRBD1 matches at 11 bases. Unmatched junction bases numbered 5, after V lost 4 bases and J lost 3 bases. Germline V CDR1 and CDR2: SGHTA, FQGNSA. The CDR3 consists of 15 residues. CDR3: CASSSGGTGGYEQYF. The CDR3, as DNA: TGTGCCAGCAGCTCAGGCGGGACAGGGGGCTACGAGCAGTACTTC.

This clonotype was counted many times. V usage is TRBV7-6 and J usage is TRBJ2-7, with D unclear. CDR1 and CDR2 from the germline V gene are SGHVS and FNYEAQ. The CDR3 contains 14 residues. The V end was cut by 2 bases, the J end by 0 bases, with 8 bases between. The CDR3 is CASSLSSSSYEQYF. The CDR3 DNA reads TGTGCCAGCAGCTTATCGAGCAGCTCCTACGAGCAGTACTTC.

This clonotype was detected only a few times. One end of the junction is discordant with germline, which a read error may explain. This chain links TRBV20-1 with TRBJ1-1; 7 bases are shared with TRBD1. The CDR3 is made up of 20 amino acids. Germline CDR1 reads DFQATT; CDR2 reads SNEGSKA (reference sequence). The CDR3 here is CCARDPTGFSRLREYTEAFF. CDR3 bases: TGCTGTGCTAGAGACCCGACAGGGTTCAGTAGATTAAGGGAGTACACTGAAGCTTTCTTT.

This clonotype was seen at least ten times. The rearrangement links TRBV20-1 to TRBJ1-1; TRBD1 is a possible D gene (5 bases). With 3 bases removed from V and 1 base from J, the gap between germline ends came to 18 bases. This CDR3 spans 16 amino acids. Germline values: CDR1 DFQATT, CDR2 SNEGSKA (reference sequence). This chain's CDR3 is CSASHDSYAGNTEAFF. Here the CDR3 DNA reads TGCAGTGCTAGCCACGACAGTTACGCGGGGAACACTGAAGCTTTCTTT.

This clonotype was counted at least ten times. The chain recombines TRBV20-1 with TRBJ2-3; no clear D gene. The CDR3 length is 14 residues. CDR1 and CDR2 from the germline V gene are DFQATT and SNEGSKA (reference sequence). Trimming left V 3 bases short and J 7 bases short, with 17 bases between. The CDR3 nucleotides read TGCAGTGCTAGGGCCTTAAGGCCGGCCTATACGCAGTATTTT. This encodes CSARALRPAYTQYF.

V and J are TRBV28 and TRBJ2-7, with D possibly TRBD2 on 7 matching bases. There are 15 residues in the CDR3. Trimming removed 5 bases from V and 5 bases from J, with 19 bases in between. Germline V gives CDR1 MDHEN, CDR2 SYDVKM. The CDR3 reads CASSLVSGGRDEQYV. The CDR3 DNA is TGTGCCAGCAGTCTTGTCTCCGGGGGGCGGGACGAGCAGTACGTC.

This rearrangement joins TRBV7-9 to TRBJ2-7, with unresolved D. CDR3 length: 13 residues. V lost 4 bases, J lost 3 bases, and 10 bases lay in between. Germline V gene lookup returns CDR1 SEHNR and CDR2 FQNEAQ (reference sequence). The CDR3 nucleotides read TGTGCCAGCAGCTCTCCTGGGGACTACGAGCAGTACGTC. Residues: CASSSPGDYEQYV.

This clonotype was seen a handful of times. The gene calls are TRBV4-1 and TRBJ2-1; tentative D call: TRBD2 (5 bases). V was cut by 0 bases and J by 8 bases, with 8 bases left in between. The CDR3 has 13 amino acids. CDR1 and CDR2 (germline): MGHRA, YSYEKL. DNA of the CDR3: TGCGCCAGCAGCCAAGATACCGGGGATGAGCAGTTCTTC. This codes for CASSQDTGDEQFF.

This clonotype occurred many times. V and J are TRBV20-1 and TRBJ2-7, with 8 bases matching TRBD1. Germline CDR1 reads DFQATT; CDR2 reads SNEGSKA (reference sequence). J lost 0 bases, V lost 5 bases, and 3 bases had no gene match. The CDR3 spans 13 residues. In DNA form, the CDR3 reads TGCAGTGCTTCGGGACAGGACTCCTACGAGCAGTACTTC. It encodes CSASGQDSYEQYF.

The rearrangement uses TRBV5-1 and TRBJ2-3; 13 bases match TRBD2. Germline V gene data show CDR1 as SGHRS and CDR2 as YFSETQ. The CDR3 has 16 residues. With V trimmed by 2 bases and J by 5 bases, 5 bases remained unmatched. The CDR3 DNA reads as TGCGCCAGCAGCTTCGGACTAGCGGGGGAGGTAGATACGCAGTATTTT. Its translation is CASSFGLAGEVDTQYF.

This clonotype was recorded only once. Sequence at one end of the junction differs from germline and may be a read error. CDR3 protein: CSVEKNPEAFF. CDR3 in DNA: TGCAGCGTCGAAAAGAACCCTGAAGCTTTCTTT. This chain links TRBV29-1 with TRBJ1-1; no definite D call. The CDR3 runs 11 residues. CDR1 is SQVTM and CDR2 is ANQGSEA in the germline V gene. Drawing the rest from reference TRBV29-1 and TRBJ1-1, the complete variable domain is SAVISQKPSRDICQRGTSLTIQCQVDSQVTMMFWYRQQPGQSLTLIATANQGSEATYESGFVIDKFPISRPNLTFSTLTVSNMSPEDSSIYLCSVEKNPEAFFGQGTRLTVV.

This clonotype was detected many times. The CDR3 loop is CSANKRETQYF. For the CDR3, the DNA is TGCAGTGCTAACAAGCGGGAGACCCAGTACTTC. The rearrangement links TRBV20-1 to TRBJ2-5; tentative D call: TRBD2 (5 bases). V was clipped by 4 bases and J by 5 bases, with 8 bases between them. Per the germline V gene, CDR1 is DFQATT and CDR2 is SNEGSKA (reference sequence). The CDR3 covers 11 residues.

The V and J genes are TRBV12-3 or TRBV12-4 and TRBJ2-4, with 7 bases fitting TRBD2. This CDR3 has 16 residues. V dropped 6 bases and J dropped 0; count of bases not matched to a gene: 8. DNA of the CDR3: TGTGCCAGCAGCGCCTCGGGGGGAATAGCCAAAAACATTCAGTACTTC. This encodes CASSASGGIAKNIQYF.

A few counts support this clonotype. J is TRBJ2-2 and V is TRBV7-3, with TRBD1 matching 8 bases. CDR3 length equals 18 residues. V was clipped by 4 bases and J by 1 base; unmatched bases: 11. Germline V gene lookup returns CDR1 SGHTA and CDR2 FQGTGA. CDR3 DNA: TGTGCCAGCAGCTCCGTACAGGGGGGCCTTGGGAACACCGGGGAGCTGTTTTTT. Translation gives CASSSVQGGLGNTGELFF.

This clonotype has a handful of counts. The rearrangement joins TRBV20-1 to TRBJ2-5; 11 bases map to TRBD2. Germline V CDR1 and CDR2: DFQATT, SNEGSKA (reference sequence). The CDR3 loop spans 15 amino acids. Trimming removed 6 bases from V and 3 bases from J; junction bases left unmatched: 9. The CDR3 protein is CSASEASGGKETQYF. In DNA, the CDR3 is TGCAGTGCCTCCGAAGCTAGCGGGGGGAAAGAGACCCAGTACTTC.

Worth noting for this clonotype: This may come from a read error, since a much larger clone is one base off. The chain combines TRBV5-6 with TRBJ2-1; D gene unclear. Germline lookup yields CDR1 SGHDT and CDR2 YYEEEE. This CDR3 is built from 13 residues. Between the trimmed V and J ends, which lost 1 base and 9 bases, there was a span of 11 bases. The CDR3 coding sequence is TGTGCCAGCAGCTTGCTTCTCATGGGTGAGCAGTTCTTC. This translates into CASSLLLMGEQFF.

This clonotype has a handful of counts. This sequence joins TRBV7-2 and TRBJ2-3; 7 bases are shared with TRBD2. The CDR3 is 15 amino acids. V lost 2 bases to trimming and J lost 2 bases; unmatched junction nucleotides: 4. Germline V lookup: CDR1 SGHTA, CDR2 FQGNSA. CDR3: CASSLNGGSTDTQYF. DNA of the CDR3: TGTGCCAGCAGCTTAAACGGGGGGTCCACAGATACGCAGTATTTT. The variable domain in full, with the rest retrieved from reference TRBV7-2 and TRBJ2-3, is GAGVSQSPSNKVTEKGKDVELRCDPISGHTALYWYRQSLGQGLEFLIYFQGNSAPDKSGLPSDRFSAERTGGSVSTLTIQRTQQEDSAVYLCASSLNGGSTDTQYFGPGTRLTVL.

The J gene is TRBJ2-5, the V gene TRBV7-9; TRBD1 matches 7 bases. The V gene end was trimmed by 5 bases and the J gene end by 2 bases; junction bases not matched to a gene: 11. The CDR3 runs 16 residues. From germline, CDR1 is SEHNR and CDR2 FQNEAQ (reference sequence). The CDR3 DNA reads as TGTGCCAGCAGCGCAGGGACAGATCATACACAAGAGACCCAGTACTTC. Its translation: CASSAGTDHTQETQYF.

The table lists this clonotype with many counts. The CDR3 DNA reads as TGTGCCAGCACCGATACAGGAGGGCCCTACGAGCAGTACTTC. Translation: CASTDTGGPYEQYF. This rearrangement joins TRBV7-2 to TRBJ2-7; D is possibly TRBD2 (6 bases). The V gene lost 7 bases and the J gene lost 2 bases, with 15 bases spanning the gap. The CDR3 length is 14 residues. Germline CDR1 reads SGHTA; CDR2 reads FQGNSA.

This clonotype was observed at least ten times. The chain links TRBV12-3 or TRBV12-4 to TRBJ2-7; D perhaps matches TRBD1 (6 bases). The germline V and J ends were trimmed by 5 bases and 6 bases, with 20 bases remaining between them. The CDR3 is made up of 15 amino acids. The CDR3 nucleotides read TGTGCCAGCAGTCTGGGACATGGGGGAGTTGGCGAGCAGTACTTC. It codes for CASSLGHGGVGEQYF.

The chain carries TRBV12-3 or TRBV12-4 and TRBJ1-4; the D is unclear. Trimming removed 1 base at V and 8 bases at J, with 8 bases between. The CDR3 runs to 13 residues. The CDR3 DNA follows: TGTGCCAGCAGTTTAGTTCTTGGGGAAAAACTGTTTTTT. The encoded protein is CASSLVLGEKLFF.

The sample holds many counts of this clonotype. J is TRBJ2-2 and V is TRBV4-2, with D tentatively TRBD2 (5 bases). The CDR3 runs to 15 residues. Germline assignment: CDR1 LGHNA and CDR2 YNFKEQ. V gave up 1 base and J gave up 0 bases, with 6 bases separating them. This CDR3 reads CASSQGGSNTGELFF. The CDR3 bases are TGTGCCAGCAGCCAAGGAGGGTCGAACACCGGGGAGCTGTTTTTT.

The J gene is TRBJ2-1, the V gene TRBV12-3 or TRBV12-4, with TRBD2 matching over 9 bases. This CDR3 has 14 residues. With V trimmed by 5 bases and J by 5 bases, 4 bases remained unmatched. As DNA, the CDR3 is TGTGCCAGCAGTCCTAGCGGGAAGCACAATGAGCAGTTCTTC. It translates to CASSPSGKHNEQFF.

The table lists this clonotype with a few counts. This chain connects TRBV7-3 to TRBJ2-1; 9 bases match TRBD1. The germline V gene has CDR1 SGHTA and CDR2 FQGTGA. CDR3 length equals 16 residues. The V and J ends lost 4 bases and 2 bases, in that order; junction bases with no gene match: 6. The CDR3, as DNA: TGTGCCAGCAGCTCGACAGGGGGAAACCCCTACAATGAGCAGTTCTTC. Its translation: CASSSTGGNPYNEQFF.